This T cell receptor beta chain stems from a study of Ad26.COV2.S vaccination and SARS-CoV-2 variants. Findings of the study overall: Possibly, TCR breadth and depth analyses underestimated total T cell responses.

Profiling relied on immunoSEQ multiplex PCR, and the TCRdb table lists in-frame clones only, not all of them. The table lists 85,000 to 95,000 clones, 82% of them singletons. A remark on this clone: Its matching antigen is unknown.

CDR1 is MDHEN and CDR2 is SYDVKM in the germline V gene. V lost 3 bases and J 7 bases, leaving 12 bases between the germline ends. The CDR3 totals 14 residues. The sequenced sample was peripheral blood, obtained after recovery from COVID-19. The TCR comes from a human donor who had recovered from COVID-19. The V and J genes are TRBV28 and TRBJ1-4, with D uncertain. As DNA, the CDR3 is TGTGCCAGCAGTTTTTGGGCGCGCCCTGAAAAACTGTTTTTT. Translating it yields CASSFWARPEKLFF.